This entry concerns a single T cell receptor beta chain. The repertoire was sequenced with immunoSEQ multiplex PCR; TCRdb's copy has only in-frame clones and lacks some. The table lists roughly 85,000 clones, approximately 93% of them singletons, with roughly 2.5% in the top ten. The CDR3 extends over 15 amino acids. J gave up 3 bases and V 5 bases, and 5 bases lay outside the gene matches. CDR1 is SGHVS and CDR2 is FQNEAQ in the germline V gene. This sample stems from a study of T cell changes during pregnancy in multiple sclerosis. V gene TRBV7-8 combines with J gene TRBJ2-3; 10 nucleotides agree with TRBD2. The clonotype was recovered from a female donor with multiple sclerosis, enrolled in a pregnancy study. The sequences come from peripheral blood, collected in the first trimester of pregnancy. The CDR3 DNA reads as TGTGCCAGCAGCATACTAGCGGGGTCGACAGATACGCAGTATTTT. Its protein is CASSILAGSTDTQYF.